The 5 T cell receptor beta chains in this list originate from one sample, sequenced in a study of technical replicates of blood from a few donors. Assay used: immunoSEQ multiplex PCR; TCRdb lists only in-frame clones, some missing. The data hold 40,000 to 60,000 clones, with around nine tenths observed a single time. The sequenced sample was PBMCs. The receptors stem from a human donor in good health. Some clones in this sample may be carry-over from other donors' samples.

The V call is TRBV9, the J call TRBJ1-1; D might be TRBD1 (6 bases). CDR3 size: 17 residues. Between the trimmed V and J ends, which lost 3 bases and 0 bases, there was a span of 18 bases. The germline gives CDR1 SGDLS, CDR2 YYNGEE. The CDR3 spells CASSAPTGSFMNTEAFF. CDR3 in DNA: TGTGCCAGCAGCGCCCCGACAGGTAGTTTCATGAACACTGAAGCTTTCTTT.

The chain uses TRBV25-1 and TRBJ2-7; D gene ambiguous. CDR1 and CDR2 from the germline V gene are MGHDK and SYGVNS. The CDR3 is 13 amino acids. V was clipped by 2 bases and J by 2 bases, with 7 bases between them. The CDR3 nucleotides are TGTGCCAGCAGTGAAGGGCTGCCCTACGAGCAGTACTTC. This sequence encodes CASSEGLPYEQYF.

J is TRBJ2-3 and V is TRBV2; the D gene is possibly TRBD1 (5 bases). The CDR3 extends over 13 amino acids. The germline gives CDR1 SNHLY, CDR2 FYNNEI. The V and J ends lost 7 bases and 4 bases respectively, with 12 bases between them. The chain's CDR3 is CASTGLGPDTQYF. The CDR3 DNA reads TGTGCCAGCACAGGGTTGGGCCCAGATACGCAGTATTTT. Together with reference TRBV2 and TRBJ2-3, the CDR3 gives the full variable domain: EPEVTQTPSHQVTQMGQEVILRCVPISNHLYFYWYRQILGQKVEFLVSFYNNEISEKSEIFDDQFSVERPDGSNFTLKIRSTKLEDSAMYFCASTGLGPDTQYFGPGTRLTVL.

This chain connects TRBV18 to TRBJ1-3; D is possibly TRBD1 (6 bases). The germline V gene encodes CDR1 KGHSH and CDR2 LQKENI. Trimming removed 3 bases from V and 2 bases from J, with 11 bases in between. The CDR3 contains 15 residues. In DNA form, the CDR3 reads TGTGCCAGCTCACCGGCGGGGGCGACTGGAAACACCATATATTTT. Translated, it gives CASSPAGATGNTIYF. Using reference TRBV18 and TRBJ1-3 for the parts outside the CDR3, the full variable domain is NAGVMQNPRHLVRRRGQEARLRCSPMKGHSHVYWYRQLPEEGLKFMVYLQKENIIDESGMPKERFSAEFPKEGPSILRIQQVVRGDSAAYFCASSPAGATGNTIYFGEGSWLTVV.

CDR3 residues: CATSRRSSPSTDTQYF. CDR3 DNA sequence: TGTGCCACCAGCAGACGAAGCTCACCGAGCACAGATACGCAGTATTTT. The chain combines TRBV15 with TRBJ2-3; no clear D gene. Germline assignment: CDR1 LNHNV and CDR2 YYDKDF (reference sequence). CDR3 size: 16 residues. Trimming removed 2 bases at V and 0 bases at J, with 12 bases between.